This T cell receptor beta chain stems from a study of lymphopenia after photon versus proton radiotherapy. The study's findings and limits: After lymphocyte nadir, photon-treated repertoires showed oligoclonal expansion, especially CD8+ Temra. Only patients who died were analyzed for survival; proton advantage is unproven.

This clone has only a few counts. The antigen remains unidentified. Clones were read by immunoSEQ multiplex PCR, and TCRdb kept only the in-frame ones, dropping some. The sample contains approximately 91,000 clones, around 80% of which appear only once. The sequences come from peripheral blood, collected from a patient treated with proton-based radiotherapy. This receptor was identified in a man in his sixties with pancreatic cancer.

This CDR3 reads CASSPLWGNQPQHF. As DNA, the CDR3 is TGTGCCAGCAGTCCCCTCTGGGGTAATCAGCCCCAGCATTTT. The chain links TRBV6-5 to TRBJ1-5; D is uncertain. The CDR3 contains 14 residues. The germline CDR1 and CDR2 sequences are MNHEY and SVGAGI. Between the trimmed V and J ends, which lost 5 bases and 4 bases, there was a span of 12 bases.